These 16 T cell receptor beta chains were all obtained from the same sample, sequenced in a study of cytomegalovirus exposure and HLA in healthy donors (dated by TCRdb to about 2017). Libraries came from the immunoSEQ multiplex PCR assay. The multiplex PCR relied on a mix of 60 forward primers for TCR Vbeta segments and 13 reverse primers for TCR Jbeta segments. The table was pulled from immuneACCESS by TCRdb, which kept in-frame rearrangements only. Such tables lose some clones; where checked, under half of the loss comes from unresolved V genes, and the rest has no known cause. The sample table holds some 190,000 clones, of which around 81% were seen once. The ten largest clones represent about 1.8% of the sample. The specimen sequenced was PBMCs. The receptors were gathered from a man aged 18-30 years in good health and CMV-seronegative.

CDR3 loop: CASSVAAGTSGADTQYF. In nucleotides, the CDR3 is TGTGCCAGCAGCGTAGCAGCCGGGACTAGCGGGGCCGATACGCAGTATTTT. The chain links TRBV9 to TRBJ2-3; 13 bases fit TRBD2. With V trimmed by 0 bases and J by 6 bases, 7 bases remained unmatched. The CDR3 sequence is 17 residues long. Looked up from germline, CDR1 is SGDLS and CDR2 is YYNGEE.

The V gene is TRBV7-2, the J gene TRBJ2-3; no clear D gene. CDR3 length: 16 residues. Per germline, CDR1 SGHTA and CDR2 FQGNSA. Trimming shortened V by 2 bases and J by 1 base, and 13 bases separated the two germline ends. The CDR3 DNA is TGTGCCAGCAGCTTAATACCTGACTTCGGCACAGATACGCAGTATTTT. Translated: CASSLIPDFGTDTQYF. Combining the CDR3 with reference TRBV7-2 and TRBJ2-3 gives the whole variable domain GAGVSQSPSNKVTEKGKDVELRCDPISGHTALYWYRQSLGQGLEFLIYFQGNSAPDKSGLPSDRFSAERTGGSVSTLTIQRTQQEDSAVYLCASSLIPDFGTDTQYFGPGTRLTVL.

V gene TRBV2 combines with J gene TRBJ2-1, with 10 positions matching TRBD2. CDR1 SNHLY and CDR2 FYNNEI come from the germline V gene. The CDR3 length is 16 residues. With V trimmed by 2 bases and J by 7 bases, 8 bases remained unmatched. In DNA form, the CDR3 reads TGTGCCAGCAGTGAAACGTTAGCGGGAGGTTTGAATGAGCAGTTCTTC. It encodes CASSETLAGGLNEQFF.

The gene calls are TRBV7-3 and TRBJ2-2; possibly TRBD1 for D (6 bases). Between the trimmed V and J ends, which lost 5 bases and 0 bases, there was a span of 10 bases. The CDR3 consists of 15 residues. CDR1 is SGHTA and CDR2 is FQGTGA in the germline V gene. The CDR3, as DNA: TGTGCCAGCAGCCGACAGGCTACGAACACCGGGGAGCTGTTTTTT. Translation gives CASSRQATNTGELFF.

This clone was seen once. V gene TRBV5-4 combines with J gene TRBJ2-5; 11 bases fit TRBD2. The CDR3 spans 16 residues. V shed 4 bases, J shed 2 bases, and the junction held 7 bases outside the gene matches. Germline CDR1 reads SGHNT; CDR2 reads YYREEE (reference sequence). CDR3 nucleotide sequence: TGTGCCAGCAGCAGACCCGGGACTAGCGGTCAAGAGACCCAGTACTTC. Encoded protein: CASSRPGTSGQETQYF.

The CDR3 sequence is CASMGGSSYNSPLHF. The CDR3 nucleotides are TGTGCCAGCATGGGGGGGAGCTCCTATAATTCACCCCTCCACTTT. V gene TRBV7-9 combines with J gene TRBJ1-6; possibly TRBD1 for D (5 bases). Germline V gene sequence: CDR1 SEHNR, CDR2 FQNEAQ (reference sequence). V was pared by 7 bases and J by 0 bases, with 10 bases between. This CDR3 is 15 amino acids long. Based on the CDR3 plus reference TRBV7-9 and TRBJ1-6, the full variable domain is DTGVSQNPRHKITKRGQNVTFRCDPISEHNRLYWYRQTLGQGPEFLTYFQNEAQLEKSRLLSDRFSAERPKGSFSTLEIQRTEQGDSAMYLCASMGGSSYNSPLHFGNGTRLTVT.

The chain carries TRBV11-3 and TRBJ2-5, with 9 bases that match TRBD2. Germline CDR1 reads SGHNT; CDR2 reads YENEEA. The CDR3 loop spans 13 amino acids. Germline trimming cut 5 bases from V and 5 bases from J; bases unmatched to any gene: 3. The CDR3 here is CASSLSGGETQYF. The CDR3 DNA follows: TGTGCCAGCAGCCTTAGCGGGGGCGAGACCCAGTACTTC.

The J gene is TRBJ2-7, the V gene TRBV30; 10 positions agree with TRBD1. V trimming: 3 bases; J trimming: 5 bases; junction bases outside the gene matches: 7. This CDR3 spans 14 amino acids. The V gene's germline CDR1 is GTSNPN and CDR2 SVGIG (reference sequence). The CDR3 DNA is TGTGCCTGGAGCCCGGGACAGGGGAGGAACGAGCAGTACTTC. As protein: CAWSPGQGRNEQYF.

The chain employs TRBV7-6 and TRBJ2-7; 8 nucleotides agree with TRBD1. This CDR3 has 15 residues. V lost 5 bases to trimming and J lost 3 bases; unmatched junction nucleotides: 9. The germline gives CDR1 SGHVS, CDR2 FNYEAQ. Here the CDR3 DNA reads TGTGCCAGCAGCCCCCAGGACAGGGCCAACTACGAGCAGTACTTC. Its protein is CASSPQDRANYEQYF.

This clone turned up a few times. V and J are TRBV19 and TRBJ1-1, with 7 bases identical to TRBD1. The J segment lost 5 bases and the V segment lost 4 bases, leaving 13 bases of the junction unmatched. CDR1 is LNHDA, CDR2 SQIVND, per germline (reference sequence). The CDR3 extends over 16 amino acids. The CDR3 sequence: CASSRPFDRARTEAFF. The CDR3 nucleotides read TGTGCCAGTAGTAGGCCCTTCGACAGGGCGAGAACTGAAGCTTTCTTT.

V usage is TRBV13 and J usage is TRBJ2-5; the D gene is possibly TRBD2 (7 bases). Trimming took 6 bases from V and 3 from J, leaving 23 bases between them. The CDR3 contains 17 residues. CDR1 is PRHDT and CDR2 is FYEKMQ in the germline V gene (reference sequence). The CDR3 sequence is CASSQWGGTRLEETQYF. DNA of the CDR3: TGTGCCAGCAGTCAGTGGGGGGGCACCCGACTGGAAGAGACCCAGTACTTC.

The rearrangement uses TRBV21-1 and TRBJ2-1; the table assigns TRBD1, which was not confirmed against the DNA. TRBV21-1 represents a pseudogene. The CDR3 spans 15 residues. The CDR3 is CASRGDMSSYNEQFF. CDR3 coding DNA: TGTGCCAGCAGAGGGGACATGAGCTCCTACAATGAGCAGTTCTTC.

This clone has only one observation. The V and J genes are TRBV18 and TRBJ2-7, with 10 bases lining up with TRBD1. Germline V lookup: CDR1 KGHSH, CDR2 LQKENI. J lost 3 bases, V lost 6 bases, and 5 bases had no gene match. The CDR3 length is 14 residues. This CDR3 is CASSLGQGDYEQYF. DNA of the CDR3: TGTGCCAGCTCTCTCGGACAGGGGGACTACGAGCAGTACTTC.

This rearrangement joins TRBV4-1 to TRBJ2-3; D is unclear. The CDR3 extends over 13 amino acids. Trimming removed 2 bases from V and 5 bases from J, with 8 bases in between. The V gene's germline CDR1 is MGHRA and CDR2 YSYEKL. Written as DNA, the CDR3 is TGCGCCAGCAGCCAAAGTCGAGGAGATACGCAGTATTTT. Encoded protein: CASSQSRGDTQYF.

For the CDR3, the DNA is TGTGCCAGCAGTGACTCGGTGGCGGGAAGGGGCGCAGATACGCAGTATTTT. This gives the protein CASSDSVAGRGADTQYF. The chain combines TRBV6-4 with TRBJ2-3; TRBD2 might be the D (6 bases). Trimming pared 0 bases from V and 4 bases from J, leaving 17 bases between. Germline loops: CDR1 MRHNA, CDR2 SNTAGT. CDR3 size: 17 residues.

The rearrangement joins TRBV7-2 to TRBJ2-3, with D maybe TRBD1 (6 bases). CDR1 and CDR2 (germline): SGHTA, FQGNSA. The CDR3 has 14 amino acids. V was trimmed by 6 bases and J by 4 bases, leaving 14 bases between them. The CDR3 coding sequence is TGTGCCAGCAGGCAACAGGGTACCTCAGATACGCAGTATTTT. Residues: CASRQQGTSDTQYF. Combining the CDR3 with reference TRBV7-2 and TRBJ2-3 gives the whole variable domain GAGVSQSPSNKVTEKGKDVELRCDPISGHTALYWYRQSLGQGLEFLIYFQGNSAPDKSGLPSDRFSAERTGGSVSTLTIQRTQQEDSAVYLCASRQQGTSDTQYFGPGTRLTVL.